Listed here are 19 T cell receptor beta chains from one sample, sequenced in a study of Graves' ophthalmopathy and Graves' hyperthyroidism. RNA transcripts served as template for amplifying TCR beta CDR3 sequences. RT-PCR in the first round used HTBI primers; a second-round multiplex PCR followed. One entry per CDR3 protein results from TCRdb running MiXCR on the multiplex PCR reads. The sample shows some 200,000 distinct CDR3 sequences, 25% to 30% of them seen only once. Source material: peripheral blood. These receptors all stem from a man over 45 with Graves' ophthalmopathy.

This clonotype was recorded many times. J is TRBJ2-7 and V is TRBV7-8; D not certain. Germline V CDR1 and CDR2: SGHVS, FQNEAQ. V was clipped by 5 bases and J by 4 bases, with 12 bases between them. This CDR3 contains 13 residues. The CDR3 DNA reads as TGTGCCAGCAGCCCAAAGGTCGGGTACGAGCAGTACTTC. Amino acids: CASSPKVGYEQYF.

Written as DNA, the CDR3 is TGTGCCAGCAGCTTAGCGGATAAGCAGTACTTC. It yields the protein CASSLADKQYF. V gene TRBV7-2 combines with J gene TRBJ2-7; D is unclear. Trimming took off 0 bases at V and 8 bases at J, with 5 bases between the two ends. CDR1 and CDR2 from the germline V gene are SGHTA and FQGNSA. The CDR3 runs 11 residues.

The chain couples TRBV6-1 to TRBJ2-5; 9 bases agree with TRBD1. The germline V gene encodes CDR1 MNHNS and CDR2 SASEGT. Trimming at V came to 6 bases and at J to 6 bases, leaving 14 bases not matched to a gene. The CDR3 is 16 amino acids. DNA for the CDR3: TGTGCCAGCAGAACACAGGGGGCGCTGATCCCAAAGACCCAGTACTTC. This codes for CASRTQGALIPKTQYF.

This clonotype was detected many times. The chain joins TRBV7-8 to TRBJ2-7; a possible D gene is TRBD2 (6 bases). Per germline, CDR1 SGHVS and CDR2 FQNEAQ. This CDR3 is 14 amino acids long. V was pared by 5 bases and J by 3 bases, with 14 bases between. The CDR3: CASSQGASDYEQYF. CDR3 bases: TGTGCCAGCAGCCAAGGGGCTAGCGACTACGAGCAGTACTTC.

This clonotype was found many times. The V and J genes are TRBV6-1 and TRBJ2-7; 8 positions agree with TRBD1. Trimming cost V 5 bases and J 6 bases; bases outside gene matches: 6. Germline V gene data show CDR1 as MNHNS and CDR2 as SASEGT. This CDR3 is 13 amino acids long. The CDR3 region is CASSKGTGGEQYF. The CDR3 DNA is TGTGCCAGCAGTAAGGGTACAGGGGGCGAGCAGTACTTC.

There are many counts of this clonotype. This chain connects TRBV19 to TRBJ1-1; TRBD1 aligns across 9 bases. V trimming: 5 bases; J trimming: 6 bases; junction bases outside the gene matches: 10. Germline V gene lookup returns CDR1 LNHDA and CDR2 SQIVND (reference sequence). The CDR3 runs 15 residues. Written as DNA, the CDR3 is TGTGCCAGTAGTCCATCGGCCGGGACAGGGTCTGAAGCTTTCTTT. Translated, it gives CASSPSAGTGSEAFF.

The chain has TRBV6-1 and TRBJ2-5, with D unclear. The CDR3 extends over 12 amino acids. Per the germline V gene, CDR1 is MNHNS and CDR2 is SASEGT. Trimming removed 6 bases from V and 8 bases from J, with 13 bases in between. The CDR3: CASSPGSGTQYF. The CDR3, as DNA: TGTGCCAGCAGCCCCGGAAGTGGAACCCAGTACTTC.

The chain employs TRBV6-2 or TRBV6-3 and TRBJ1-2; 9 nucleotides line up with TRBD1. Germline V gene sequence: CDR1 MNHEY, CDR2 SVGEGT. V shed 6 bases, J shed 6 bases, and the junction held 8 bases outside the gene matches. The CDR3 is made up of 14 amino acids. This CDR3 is CASSPRDRDHGYTF. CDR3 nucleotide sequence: TGTGCCAGCAGCCCACGGGACAGGGATCATGGCTACACCTTC.

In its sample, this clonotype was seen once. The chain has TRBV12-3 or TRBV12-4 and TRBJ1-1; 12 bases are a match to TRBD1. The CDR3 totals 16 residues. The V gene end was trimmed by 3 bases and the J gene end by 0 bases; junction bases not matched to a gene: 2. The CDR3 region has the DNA TGTGCCAGCAGTTTCGGGACAGGGGGCATGAACACTGAAGCTTTCTTT. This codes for CASSFGTGGMNTEAFF.

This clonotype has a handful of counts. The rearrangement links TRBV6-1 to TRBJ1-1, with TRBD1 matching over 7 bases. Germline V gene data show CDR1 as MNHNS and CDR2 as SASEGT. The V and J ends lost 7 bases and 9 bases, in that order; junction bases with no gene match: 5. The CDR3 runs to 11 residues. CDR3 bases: TGTGCCAGCACCCGGGACAGTCAAGCTTTCTTT. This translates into CASTRDSQAFF.

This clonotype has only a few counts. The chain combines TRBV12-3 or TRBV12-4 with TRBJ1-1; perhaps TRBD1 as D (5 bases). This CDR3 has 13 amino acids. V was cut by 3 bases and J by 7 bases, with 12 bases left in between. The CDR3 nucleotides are TGTGCCAGCAGTTTGGGGGTGAAGCTTGAAGCTTTCTTT. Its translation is CASSLGVKLEAFF.

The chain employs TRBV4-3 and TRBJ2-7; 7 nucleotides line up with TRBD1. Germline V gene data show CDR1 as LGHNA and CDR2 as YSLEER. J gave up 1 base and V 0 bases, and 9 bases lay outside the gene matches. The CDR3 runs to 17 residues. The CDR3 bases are TGCGCCAGCAGCCAAGACGGTTCGGGCAGGGGGTCCTACGAGCAGTACTTC. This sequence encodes CASSQDGSGRGSYEQYF.

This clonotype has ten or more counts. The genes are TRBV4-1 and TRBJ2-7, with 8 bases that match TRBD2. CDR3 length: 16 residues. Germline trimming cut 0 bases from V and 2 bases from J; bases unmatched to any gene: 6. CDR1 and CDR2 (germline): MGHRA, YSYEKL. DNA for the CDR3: TGCGCCAGCAGCCAAGATCGGGAGGGGGACCCCTACGAGCAGTACTTC. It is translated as CASSQDREGDPYEQYF.

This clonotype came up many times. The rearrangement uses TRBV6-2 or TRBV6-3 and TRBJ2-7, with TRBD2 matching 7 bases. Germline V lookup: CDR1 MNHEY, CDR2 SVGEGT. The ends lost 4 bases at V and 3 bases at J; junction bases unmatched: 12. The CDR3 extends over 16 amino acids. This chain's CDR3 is CASSFTSRESVYEQYF. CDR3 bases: TGTGCCAGCAGTTTTACCTCGCGGGAGTCTGTCTACGAGCAGTACTTC.

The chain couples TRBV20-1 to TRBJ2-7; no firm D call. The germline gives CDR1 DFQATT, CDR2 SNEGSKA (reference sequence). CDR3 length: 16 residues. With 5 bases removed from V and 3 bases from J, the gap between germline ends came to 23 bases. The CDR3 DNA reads TGCAGTGCTGCCGAAGGAGAAAGGGTTATGGACTACGAGCAGTACTTC. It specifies CSAAEGERVMDYEQYF.

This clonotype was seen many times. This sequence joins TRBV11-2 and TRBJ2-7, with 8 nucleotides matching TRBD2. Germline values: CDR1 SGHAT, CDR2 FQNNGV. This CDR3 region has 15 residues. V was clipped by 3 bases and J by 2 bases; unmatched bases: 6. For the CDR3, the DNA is TGTGCCAGCAGCTTCATGGGTAGCGGGACCTACGAGCAGTACTTC. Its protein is CASSFMGSGTYEQYF.

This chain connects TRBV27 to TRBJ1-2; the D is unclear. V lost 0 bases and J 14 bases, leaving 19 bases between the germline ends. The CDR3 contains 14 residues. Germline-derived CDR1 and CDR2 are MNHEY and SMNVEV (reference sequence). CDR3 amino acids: CASSLSGRQRIATF. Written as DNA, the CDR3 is TGTGCCAGCAGTTTATCTGGTCGGCAGCGTATAGCAACCTTC.

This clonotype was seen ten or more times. CDR3 nucleotide sequence: TGTGCCTGGAGTTCCGGACAGGGGAATTCACCCCTCCACTTT. Residues: CAWSSGQGNSPLHF. The rearrangement joins TRBV30 to TRBJ1-6, with TRBD1 matching 9 bases. CDR1 GTSNPN and CDR2 SVGIG come from the germline V gene (reference sequence). V dropped 2 bases and J dropped 7; count of bases not matched to a gene: 3. There are 14 residues in the CDR3.

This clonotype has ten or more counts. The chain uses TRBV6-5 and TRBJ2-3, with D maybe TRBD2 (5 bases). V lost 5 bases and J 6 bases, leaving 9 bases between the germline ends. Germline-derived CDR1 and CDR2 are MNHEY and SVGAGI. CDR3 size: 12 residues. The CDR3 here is CASSLSVDTQYF. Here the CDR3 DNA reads TGTGCCAGCAGTCTTAGCGTGGATACGCAGTATTTT.